This entry describes one TCR beta chain. Antigen: not known. Germline CDR1 and CDR2: SGHVS and FQNEAQ. This CDR3 comprises 13 residues. Trimming left V 5 bases short and J 6 bases short, with 11 bases between. Next came a second PCR, run for roughly 6 to 11 cycles, which used a sample-barcoded 5' primer along with a J-beta primer mix. Carrying 12 random nucleotides, a template-switch adaptor labeled each individual cDNA molecule. MiXCR was run by TCRdb on the 5' RACE reads, yielding one entry per CDR3 protein. The profile shows around 1,500,000 distinct CDR3 sequences, roughly 28% of them singletons. This sample stems from a study of blood T cells in healthy people across ages. General study points: Investigators viewed diversity estimates from one million T cells as underestimates, the study reported. The unknown donor CMV status may have confounded expanded clonotype changes.

The genes are TRBV7-8 and TRBJ1-5; D remains unclear. The specimen was blood. This sequence originates from a woman aged 30 to 39 in good health. The CDR3 bases are TGTGCCAGCAGCCCACCCCTAACTCAGCCCCAGCATTTT. Protein sequence: CASSPPLTQPQHF.